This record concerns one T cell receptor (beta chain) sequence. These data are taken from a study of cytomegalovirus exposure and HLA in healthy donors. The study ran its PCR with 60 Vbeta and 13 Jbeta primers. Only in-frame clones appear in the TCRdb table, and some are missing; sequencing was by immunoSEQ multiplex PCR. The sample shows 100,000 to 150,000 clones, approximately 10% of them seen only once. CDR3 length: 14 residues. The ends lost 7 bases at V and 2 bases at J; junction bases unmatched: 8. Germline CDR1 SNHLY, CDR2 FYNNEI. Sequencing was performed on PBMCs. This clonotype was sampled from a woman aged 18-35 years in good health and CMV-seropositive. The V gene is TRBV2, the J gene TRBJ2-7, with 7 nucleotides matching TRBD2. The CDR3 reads CASTLASGTYEQYF. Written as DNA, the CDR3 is TGTGCCAGCACCCTGGCCAGCGGGACCTACGAGCAGTACTTC.